A single sample gave rise to the 18 T cell receptor beta chains below, sequenced in a study of CD8 T cells in Susac syndrome. Random-hexamer reverse transcription was applied to roughly 0.45 to 1 ug RNA. One entry per CDR3 protein results from TCRdb running MiXCR on the immunoSEQ multiplex PCR reads. The profile shows about 200,000 distinct CDR3 sequences, 85% to 95% of them singletons. Sequenced material: CD4+ T cells from PBMCs. The receptors originated from a human donor in good health.

The V gene is TRBV4-1, the J gene TRBJ1-5; the D is unclear. CDR1 is MGHRA and CDR2 is YSYEKL in the germline V gene. The CDR3 consists of 13 residues. V was cut by 0 bases and J by 13 bases, with 13 bases left in between. CDR3 loop: CASSQDPGDKQHF. The CDR3 region has the DNA TGCGCCAGCAGCCAAGATCCAGGAGACAAGCAGCATTTT.

The gene calls are TRBV3-1 and TRBJ1-2, with TRBD1 identical over 8 bases. The CDR3 extends over 13 amino acids. Trimming removed 6 bases from V and 2 bases from J; junction bases left unmatched: 2. Germline V gives CDR1 LGHDT, CDR2 YNNKEL (reference sequence). CDR3 nucleotide sequence: TGTGCCAGCAGTCGGACAGGGAACTATGGCTACACCTTC. This encodes CASSRTGNYGYTF. The complete variable domain, with remaining parts taken from reference TRBV3-1 and TRBJ1-2, reads DTAVSQTPKYLVTQMGNDKSIKCEQNLGHDTMYWYKQDSKKFLKIMFSYNNKELIINETVPNRFSPKSPDKAHLNLHINSLELGDSAVYFCASSRTGNYGYTFGSGTRLTVV.

The chain combines TRBV2 with TRBJ2-1; TRBD2 is a possible D gene (6 bases). CDR3 length equals 14 residues. Germline values: CDR1 SNHLY, CDR2 FYNNEI. Trimming removed 10 bases at V and 5 bases at J, with 18 bases between. Here the CDR3 reads CATSQGLPDNEQFF. CDR3 nucleotides: TGTGCCACGTCCCAGGGACTCCCCGACAATGAGCAGTTCTTC.

The chain combines TRBV3-1 with TRBJ2-1; D gene uncertain. CDR3 length: 14 residues. V was shortened by 1 base and J by 3 bases, with 7 bases between the two germline ends. Germline values: CDR1 LGHDT, CDR2 YNNKEL (reference sequence). CDR3 DNA sequence: TGTGCCAGCAGCCAAGCGGTGGGCTACAATGAGCAGTTCTTC. It codes for CASSQAVGYNEQFF.

The CDR3 reads CASSWSGTGASLTYEQYF. The CDR3 coding sequence is TGCGCCAGCAGCTGGTCCGGGACAGGGGCATCCCTAACCTACGAGCAGTACTTC. The chain recombines TRBV5-1 with TRBJ2-7, with 10 bases fitting TRBD1. V lost 3 bases and J lost 2; bases outside the gene matches: 14. The CDR3 contains 18 residues. Germline V gene lookup returns CDR1 SGHRS and CDR2 YFSETQ.

The V and J genes are TRBV28 and TRBJ2-1; D not certain. CDR3 length: 12 residues. Germline values: CDR1 MDHEN, CDR2 SYDVKM. The V end lost 6 bases, the J end lost 8 bases, and 11 bases lay between the germline ends. DNA of the CDR3: TGTGCCAGCAGCCTCCTCGACGATGAGCAGTTCTTC. It translates to CASSLLDDEQFF.

This clonotype occurred once. V gene TRBV6-5 combines with J gene TRBJ2-7, with a possible D match to TRBD2 (5 bases). The germline CDR1 and CDR2 sequences are MNHEY and SVGAGI. The V end was cut by 2 bases, the J end by 3 bases, with 8 bases between. The CDR3 sequence is 13 residues long. DNA of the CDR3: TGTGCCAGCAGTTACAAAGGGAGCTACGAGCAGTACTTC. Amino acids: CASSYKGSYEQYF.

The chain is built from TRBV29-1 and TRBJ2-7, with D possibly being TRBD2 (5 bases). V was shortened by 5 bases and J by 3 bases, with 8 bases between the two germline ends. Germline loops: CDR1 SQVTM, CDR2 ANQGSEA. The CDR3 totals 11 residues. The CDR3 nucleotides read TGCAGCGTTAGGGAGAACTACGAGCAGTACGTC. This codes for CSVRENYEQYV.

The chain couples TRBV29-1 to TRBJ2-5, with TRBD2 identical over 8 bases. Germline values: CDR1 SQVTM, CDR2 ANQGSEA. Losses at the gene ends were 4 bases for V and 5 bases for J; bases not matched to a gene: 9. The CDR3 spans 14 residues. The DNA of the CDR3 is TGCAGCGTTGGAGGTTTTCTAGCGGGTGAGACCCAGTACTTC. Protein product: CSVGGFLAGETQYF.

The CDR3 loop reads CASSASSRLQDTQYF. In nucleotides, the CDR3 is TGTGCCAGCAGTGCGAGCTCCAGGCTACAAGATACGCAGTATTTT. The V gene is TRBV25-1, the J gene TRBJ2-3; no definite D call. This CDR3 is built from 15 residues. Between the trimmed V and J ends, which lost 4 bases and 5 bases, there was a span of 16 bases. Germline assignment: CDR1 MGHDK and CDR2 SYGVNS.

This chain joins TRBV5-6 and TRBJ2-3; 13 positions agree with TRBD2. The V and J ends lost 4 bases and 5 bases, in that order; junction bases with no gene match: 4. CDR1 and CDR2 (germline): SGHDT, YYEEEE. CDR3 length equals 15 residues. In DNA form, the CDR3 reads TGTGCCAGCAGCCTACTAGCGGGGGGGCAAGATACGCAGTATTTT. This translates into CASSLLAGGQDTQYF.

Here the CDR3 reads CAWSEGRFRVLSKNIQYF. CDR3 DNA: TGTGCCTGGAGTGAAGGGAGATTTAGGGTCTTGTCCAAAAACATTCAGTACTTC. The chain joins TRBV30 to TRBJ2-4; the D gene is possibly TRBD2 (5 bases). Looked up from germline, CDR1 is GTSNPN and CDR2 is SVGIG (reference sequence). The CDR3 loop spans 18 amino acids. Trimming took off 1 base at V and 2 bases at J, with 21 bases between the two ends. The variable domain in full, completed from reference TRBV30 and TRBJ2-4, reads SQTIHQWPATLVQPVGSPLSLECTVEGTSNPNLYWYRQAAGRGLQLLFYSVGIGQISSEVPQNLSASRPQDRQFILSSKKLLLSDSGFYLCAWSEGRFRVLSKNIQYFGAGTRLSVL.

The CDR3 sequence: CASSQDPNSAGLYEQYF. In nucleotides, the CDR3 is TGCGCCAGCAGCCAAGACCCTAACTCTGCAGGTCTTTACGAGCAGTACTTC. The rearrangement joins TRBV4-3 to TRBJ2-7; no reliable D call. Germline V gene lookup returns CDR1 LGHNA and CDR2 YSLEER. CDR3 length: 17 residues. V lost 0 bases and J lost 4, with 19 bases in between.

V usage is TRBV20-1 and J usage is TRBJ1-2; no clear D. This CDR3 region has 15 residues. Trimming pared 6 bases from V and 7 bases from J, leaving 24 bases between. Germline loops: CDR1 DFQATT, CDR2 SNEGSKA (reference sequence). CDR3 sequence: CSAHQRSMGMGGYTF. The CDR3 DNA sequence: TGCAGTGCCCATCAACGGTCGATGGGGATGGGTGGCTACACCTTC.

The chain links TRBV14 to TRBJ2-1; D is possibly TRBD1 (5 bases). Germline CDR1 SGHDN, CDR2 FVKESK. The CDR3 sequence is 17 residues long. V was shortened by 1 base and J by 0 bases, with 13 bases between the two germline ends. The CDR3 here is CASSQGRQLSSYNEQFF. The CDR3 nucleotides are TGTGCCAGCAGCCAAGGTCGACAGCTGAGCTCCTACAATGAGCAGTTCTTC.

This clonotype was found once. The chain carries TRBV29-1 and TRBJ2-2; 11 bases align to TRBD2. Germline loops: CDR1 SQVTM, CDR2 ANQGSEA. The CDR3 extends over 17 amino acids. The V segment lost 4 bases and the J segment 4 bases; nucleotides outside the gene matches: 11. CDR3 loop: CSVVGSSGRSGTGELFF. Here the CDR3 DNA reads TGCAGCGTTGTAGGGTCTAGCGGGAGGTCGGGCACCGGGGAGCTGTTTTTT.

The CDR3 nucleotides read TGTGCCAGCAGCGTAGGCCCAGAGGGGGACGAGCAGTACGTC. Its translation: CASSVGPEGDEQYV. This chain joins TRBV9 and TRBJ2-7; possible D gene TRBD1, 6 bases. The CDR3 has 14 amino acids. Germline assignment: CDR1 SGDLS and CDR2 YYNGEE. V lost 0 bases, J lost 5 bases, and 12 bases lay in between.

The V call is TRBV5-1, the J call TRBJ2-1; 10 bases line up with TRBD2. In germline, CDR1 is SGHRS, CDR2 YFSETQ. This CDR3 comprises 14 residues. With 9 bases clipped from V and 0 bases from J, the junction kept 3 bases outside the gene matches. As DNA, the CDR3 is TGCGCCACACAGCGGGGGGGCTCCTACAATGAGCAGTTCTTC. As protein: CATQRGGSYNEQFF.